Below, 26 T cell receptor beta chains from the same sample are listed, as sequenced in a study of T-cell memory formation after mild COVID-19. TCRdb re-called the 5' RACE reads with MiXCR, one entry per CDR3 protein. Here the sample spans more than 450,000 distinct CDR3 sequences, about a sixth being singletons. The sample consisted of PBMCs or a T cell subset sorted from them (not recorded which). The receptors originated from an adult woman who had mild COVID-19 (a few samples of this study predate the infection). Cell type and time point are not known.

V and J are TRBV9 and TRBJ2-7; D may be TRBD2 (6 bases). The CDR3 loop spans 14 amino acids. Per germline, CDR1 SGDLS and CDR2 YYNGEE. Trimming removed 0 bases from V and 6 bases from J, with 13 bases in between. The CDR3 bases are TGTGCCAGCAGCGTAGGGGGGACGACTAGCGAGCAGTACTTC. It translates to CASSVGGTTSEQYF. Filled out from reference TRBV9 and TRBJ2-7, the complete variable domain reads DSGVTQTPKHLITATGQRVTLRCSPRSGDLSVYWYQQSLDQGLQFLIQYYNGEERAKGNILERFSAQQFPDLHSELNLSSLELGDSALYFCASSVGGTTSEQYFGPGTRLTVT.

This clonotype was seen a handful of times. This chain joins TRBV5-1 and TRBJ2-3; the D gene could be TRBD1 or TRBD2 (5 bases each). Trimming stripped 0 bases from V and 1 base from J, with 27 bases between. The CDR3 is 21 amino acids. The germline V gene encodes CDR1 SGHRS and CDR2 YFSETQ. CDR3: CASSLGNALTPPGRRTDTQYF. The CDR3 DNA is TGCGCCAGCAGCTTGGGGAATGCACTCACCCCTCCGGGACGCCGCACAGATACGCAGTATTTT.

The chain employs TRBV4-1 and TRBJ1-2, with a weak D call TRBD1 (6 bases). This CDR3 is built from 15 residues. CDR1 and CDR2 from the germline V gene are MGHRA and YSYEKL. The V end was cut by 0 bases, the J end by 4 bases, with 12 bases between. The CDR3 bases are TGCGCCAGCAGCCAAGACCCCTCGGACAGCTATGGCTACACCTTC. It is translated as CASSQDPSDSYGYTF.

This clonotype was seen only a few times. This chain links TRBV5-1 with TRBJ2-7, with 8 nucleotides matching TRBD2. The V segment lost 2 bases and the J segment 3 bases; nucleotides outside the gene matches: 4. Germline V gene sequence: CDR1 SGHRS, CDR2 YFSETQ. This CDR3 contains 14 residues. The CDR3, as DNA: TGCGCCAGCAGCTTCACTAGCGGAAACTACGAGCAGTACTTC. Protein sequence: CASSFTSGNYEQYF.

The chain couples TRBV23-1 to TRBJ2-1, with D possibly being TRBD1 or TRBD2 (5 bases each). TRBV23-1 is an ORF, with its function uncertain. V lost 6 bases, J lost 6 bases, and 24 bases lay in between. This CDR3 region has 17 residues. The DNA for the CDR3 is TGCGCCAGCAGCCTCCCCACTGAGGGGCATGGTCTCAATGAGCAGTTCTTC. Its translation is CASSLPTEGHGLNEQFF.

This clonotype turned up a few times. This chain joins TRBV12-3 or TRBV12-4 and TRBJ2-7; 9 bases fit TRBD1. This CDR3 region has 12 residues. Trimming cost V 9 bases and J 3 bases; bases outside gene matches: 3. DNA for the CDR3: TGTGCCAGGCGGGACAGGGTCTACGAGCAGTACTTC. It specifies CARRDRVYEQYF.

The V and J genes are TRBV20-1 and TRBJ1-5, with D possibly TRBD1 on 5 matching bases. Per germline, CDR1 DFQATT and CDR2 SNEGSKA (reference sequence). V was shortened by 6 bases and J by 4 bases, with 13 bases between the two germline ends. The CDR3 loop spans 13 amino acids. DNA of the CDR3: TGCAGTGCCCTAGACAGTCTGAATCAGCCCCAGCATTTT. Translation gives CSALDSLNQPQHF.

The V gene is TRBV7-6, the J gene TRBJ2-1; 8 bases match TRBD2. After removal of 2 bases from V and 4 bases from J, the junction contained 7 bases not matched to a gene. Germline CDR1 and CDR2: SGHVS and FNYEAQ. The CDR3 length is 16 residues. This chain's CDR3 is CASSLSPLAGYNEQFF. DNA for the CDR3: TGTGCCAGCAGCTTATCCCCCCTAGCGGGTTACAATGAGCAGTTCTTC. The variable domain in full, completed from reference TRBV7-6 and TRBJ2-1, reads GAGVSQSPRYKVTKRGQDVALRCDPISGHVSLYWYRQALGQGPEFLTYFNYEAQQDKSGLPNDRFSAERPEGSISTLTIQRTEQRDSAMYRCASSLSPLAGYNEQFFGPGTRLTVL.

This clonotype was found a few times. The CDR3 coding sequence is TGCAGCGTTGTTCCCAGCGGGGGCTCCACAGATACGCAGTATTTT. Encoded protein: CSVVPSGGSTDTQYF. This chain connects TRBV29-1 to TRBJ2-3, with 8 positions matching TRBD2. CDR1 and CDR2 from the germline V gene are SQVTM and ANQGSEA. V shed 4 bases and J 2 bases; nucleotides not matched to a gene: 8. The CDR3 is 15 amino acids.

The table lists this clonotype with a few counts. This chain uses TRBV7-2 with TRBJ2-1, with D perhaps matching TRBD1 (6 bases). CDR3 size: 14 residues. V shed 3 bases and J shed 4 bases, with 10 bases lying between them. Germline lookup yields CDR1 SGHTA and CDR2 FQGNSA. The CDR3, as DNA: TGTGCCAGCAGCTTCACAGGGCTTTACAATGAGCAGTTCTTC. It is translated as CASSFTGLYNEQFF.

This clonotype was detected a few times. The rearrangement links TRBV27 to TRBJ2-7; no reliable D call. Germline assignment: CDR1 MNHEY and CDR2 SMNVEV (reference sequence). CDR3 length: 11 amino acids. V was pared by 7 bases and J by 11 bases, with 15 bases between. In DNA, the CDR3 is TGTGCCAGCACGCTAGGGCACTCGGAGTACTTC. Its translation is CASTLGHSEYF.

In its sample, this clonotype was seen many times. The rearrangement links TRBV10-3 to TRBJ2-3; weak D call: TRBD1 (6 bases). Germline V gene lookup returns CDR1 ENHRY and CDR2 SYGVKD. The V end lost 5 bases, the J end lost 0 bases, and 9 bases lay between the germline ends. This CDR3 spans 14 amino acids. The CDR3 here is CAISPGQSTDTQYF. As DNA, the CDR3 is TGTGCCATCAGTCCTGGACAGAGCACAGATACGCAGTATTTT.

CDR3 region: CASSFLGTGDSGANVLTF. Here the CDR3 DNA reads TGCGCCAGCAGCTTTCTCGGGACAGGGGACTCCGGGGCCAACGTCCTGACTTTC. The chain has TRBV5-1 and TRBJ2-6, with TRBD1 matching over 10 bases. Germline V gene data show CDR1 as SGHRS and CDR2 as YFSETQ. With V trimmed by 2 bases and J by 4 bases, 9 bases remained unmatched. CDR3 length: 18 residues.

This clonotype has at least ten counts. The chain uses TRBV20-1 and TRBJ2-2, with TRBD1 identical over 8 bases. Trimming at V came to 6 bases and at J to 6 bases, leaving 6 bases not matched to a gene. Germline V gene data show CDR1 as DFQATT and CDR2 as SNEGSKA (reference sequence). This CDR3 has 13 amino acids. CDR3 DNA sequence: TGCAGTGCCCTCGGACAGGGACCCGGGGAGCTGTTTTTT. Protein product: CSALGQGPGELFF.

The chain uses TRBV12-3 or TRBV12-4 and TRBJ2-7; possible D gene TRBD1, 6 bases. This CDR3 has 16 residues. V lost 4 bases and J lost 4, with 20 bases in between. Here the CDR3 DNA reads TGTGCCAGCAGTTCCGAGCAGGTGACAGGAAGTTACGAGCAGTACTTC. This sequence encodes CASSSEQVTGSYEQYF.

V gene TRBV7-2 combines with J gene TRBJ1-2; D might be TRBD1 (6 bases). V lost 4 bases, J lost 1 base, and 13 bases lay in between. Germline V lookup: CDR1 SGHTA, CDR2 FQGNSA. This CDR3 is built from 15 residues. CDR3 residues: CASSSYRVGNYGYTF. CDR3 DNA sequence: TGTGCCAGCAGCTCCTACAGGGTTGGTAACTATGGCTACACCTTC.

The rearrangement uses TRBV29-1 and TRBJ1-1; 7 bases fit TRBD1. V trimming: 6 bases; J trimming: 6 bases; junction bases outside the gene matches: 4. The CDR3 is 11 residues long. CDR1 is SQVTM and CDR2 is ANQGSEA in the germline V gene. CDR3 in amino acids: CSVRDSPEAFF. CDR3 coding DNA: TGCAGCGTACGGGACAGCCCTGAAGCTTTCTTT.

This clonotype was counted between two and nine times. The V gene is TRBV11-3, the J gene TRBJ2-7; TRBD2 agrees at 8 bases. The germline V gene encodes CDR1 SGHNT and CDR2 YENEEA. The length of the CDR3 is 14 residues. The V and J ends lost 7 bases and 5 bases, in that order; junction bases with no gene match: 10. This chain's CDR3 is CASKSPGLGNEQYF. CDR3 sequence (DNA): TGTGCCAGCAAATCCCCGGGACTAGGTAACGAGCAGTACTTC.

This sequence joins TRBV6-5 and TRBJ1-1, with a tentative D call TRBD1 (5 bases). V lost 2 bases and J lost 4, with 14 bases in between. This CDR3 is 15 amino acids long. Germline values: CDR1 MNHEY, CDR2 SVGAGI. The CDR3 coding sequence is TGTGCCAGCAGTTACGCCGGCAGGGCGGTCACTGAAGCTTTCTTT. This gives the protein CASSYAGRAVTEAFF.

This chain links TRBV6-5 with TRBJ1-3; no firm D call. The germline CDR1 and CDR2 sequences are MNHEY and SVGAGI. The CDR3 runs to 12 residues. Trimming removed 8 bases from V and 3 bases from J, with 8 bases in between. The CDR3 DNA reads TGTGCCAGCGCCGGGTTTGGAAACACCATATATTTT. It encodes CASAGFGNTIYF.

This sequence joins TRBV12-3 or TRBV12-4 and TRBJ1-2; 7 positions agree with TRBD1. J was trimmed by 4 bases and V by 5 bases; bases with no gene match: 16. The CDR3 totals 17 residues. Written as DNA, the CDR3 is TGTGCCAGCAGTCCGACAGGGCTCGCAAGGGGTATCTATGGCTACACCTTC. Its protein product is CASSPTGLARGIYGYTF.

This chain links TRBV6-2 or TRBV6-3 with TRBJ2-1; D tentatively reads TRBD1 or TRBD2 (5 bases each). The germline V gene encodes CDR1 MNHEY and CDR2 SVGEGT. V gave up 2 bases and J gave up 10 bases, with 12 bases separating them. This CDR3 comprises 13 residues. The CDR3 region is CASSYERGVEQFF. The CDR3 region has the DNA TGTGCCAGCAGTTACGAACGGGGCGTCGAGCAGTTCTTC.

This chain joins TRBV4-1 and TRBJ2-7, with D possibly TRBD2 on 6 matching bases. The CDR3 has 14 residues. V was cut by 1 base and J by 6 bases, with 13 bases left in between. Germline lookup yields CDR1 MGHRA and CDR2 YSYEKL. The DNA of the CDR3 is TGCGCCAGCAGCCAAGGGGGACTTCTCTCCGAGCAGTACTTC. This gives the protein CASSQGGLLSEQYF.

The V and J genes are TRBV19 and TRBJ2-7; the D gene is possibly TRBD1 (5 bases). The CDR3 length is 15 residues. Looked up from germline, CDR1 is LNHDA and CDR2 is SQIVND (reference sequence). Trimming removed 7 bases at V and 0 bases at J, with 16 bases between. CDR3 residues: CASTNPYDSSYEQYF. The CDR3, as DNA: TGTGCCAGTACTAATCCCTACGACAGCTCCTACGAGCAGTACTTC.

This clonotype was counted between two and nine times. The rearrangement links TRBV6-6 to TRBJ2-1; TRBD1 or TRBD2 may be the D gene (6 bases each). V dropped 8 bases and J dropped 3 bases, with 20 bases sitting between them. The CDR3 sequence is 16 residues long. The germline gives CDR1 MNHNY, CDR2 SVGAGI (reference sequence). The CDR3 DNA reads as TGTGCCAGCCATAAGGGGGGCACTTTCTACTACAATGAGCAGTTCTTC. Translating gives CASHKGGTFYYNEQFF.

This sequence joins TRBV2 and TRBJ2-1; TRBD2 agrees at 7 bases. The CDR3 runs 16 residues. CDR1 and CDR2 from the germline V gene are SNHLY and FYNNEI. V shed 3 bases, J shed 4 bases, and the junction held 9 bases outside the gene matches. For the CDR3, the DNA is TGTGCCAGCAGTGATTCCAAGGGACTATTTTACAATGAGCAGTTCTTC. Translating it yields CASSDSKGLFYNEQFF.